The 3 T cell receptor beta chains listed next were all sequenced from one sample in a study of spatial heterogeneity in lung cancer. The time point is: sample taken at primary tumor resection. The authors sequenced whole RNA from tumor, nontumor lung or frozen PBMC without sorting. In TCRdb, the 5' RACE reads were re-called with MiXCR into one record per CDR3 protein. The repertoire consists of about 4,900 distinct CDR3 sequences, with about a sixth occurring once and the leading ten covering 5.5% to 8%. This material consisted of PBMCs, taken at surgery. The origin of the receptors is a male donor with early-stage non-small cell lung cancer.

This clonotype is deemed large. The chain carries TRBV7-3 and TRBJ1-5; TRBD1 matches 9 bases. CDR1 is SGHTA and CDR2 is FQGTGA in the germline V gene. This CDR3 region has 16 residues. V was pared by 1 base and J by 5 bases, with 6 bases of the junction left unmatched. CDR3 sequence reads: CASSLINRGLDQPQHF. DNA of the CDR3: TGTGCCAGCAGCTTAATCAACAGGGGGCTGGATCAGCCCCAGCATTTT.

This clonotype is large. The CDR3 DNA sequence: TGTGCCAGTAACCCTACGAACACCGGGGAGCTGTTTTTT. Protein product: CASNPTNTGELFF. The chain joins TRBV19 to TRBJ2-2; D unclear. Trimming pared 7 bases from V and 0 bases from J, leaving 6 bases between. Germline loops: CDR1 LNHDA, CDR2 SQIVND (reference sequence). This CDR3 region has 13 residues. Full variable domain (remainder filled in from reference TRBV19 and TRBJ2-2): DGGITQSPKYLFRKEGQNVTLSCEQNLNHDAMYWYRQDPGQGLRLIYYSQIVNDFQKGDIAEGYSVSREKKESFPLTVTSAQKNPTAFYLCASNPTNTGELFFGEGSRLTVL.

In this sample, this clonotype is medium-sized. The V call is TRBV30, the J call TRBJ1-1; D perhaps matches TRBD1 (6 bases). The length of the CDR3 is 13 residues. Germline values: CDR1 GTSNPN, CDR2 SVGIG (reference sequence). V was cut by 2 bases and J by 6 bases, with 13 bases left in between. The CDR3 DNA reads as TGTGCCTGGAGTAAGACAGGTTCTCCTGAAGCTTTCTTT. This sequence encodes CAWSKTGSPEAFF.